The clone carrying this T cell receptor beta chain was observed a handful of times. Antigen specificity is unknown. Using RNA transcripts as the source, TCR beta CDR3 regions were amplified. A first-round RT-PCR of the TCR CDR3 used the HTBI primer set. TCRdb analysed the multiplex PCR reads with MiXCR anew, one entry per CDR3 protein. The sample carries a few hundred thousand distinct CDR3 sequences, around a sixth recorded once. The CDR3 consists of 18 residues. The V end was cut by 0 bases, the J end by 0 bases, with 12 bases between. The germline V gene encodes CDR1 MNHNY and CDR2 SVGAGI (reference sequence). The sample comes from a study of T cells in Graves' hyperthyroidism and ophthalmopathy. Ophthalmopathy patients showed a Clinical Activity Score of at least 3, NOSPECS grade of at least 4 and duration under 3 months. Patients having uncontrolled infection, another autoimmune disease, pregnancy or lactation were not included.

Points from the study as a whole: Ophthalmopathy got predicted by the model a median around 6.8 months before its onset. Most expanded thyroid clonotypes above 0.001 also appeared in blood.

This sequence was found in a man aged 18 to 29 with Graves' ophthalmopathy. The sequenced sample consisted of blood. The chain links TRBV6-6 to TRBJ1-6; a weak D match, TRBD1 (5 bases). The CDR3 spells CASSYSRGDSSYNSPLHF. CDR3 sequence (DNA): TGTGCCAGCAGTTACTCGAGGGGCGACAGCTCCTATAATTCACCCCTCCACTTT.